The following is a T cell receptor (beta chain) sequence with its context. What it binds is unknown. Primers: 60 Vbeta forward and 13 Jbeta reverse. Profiling relied on immunoSEQ multiplex PCR, and the TCRdb table lists in-frame clones only, not all of them. The sample includes 75,000 to 100,000 clones, 70% to 80% of them seen just once. The data belong to a study of cytomegalovirus exposure and HLA in healthy donors. The study's findings and limits: The productive fraction for most TCR beta V segments was about 90% or about 30% in an earlier analysis.

The ends lost 2 bases at V and 9 bases at J; junction bases unmatched: 9. CDR1 SGHAT and CDR2 FQNNGV come from the germline V gene. The CDR3 covers 16 residues. The specimen sequenced was PBMCs. The TCR was taken from a man aged 18 to 30 in good health and CMV-seropositive. J is TRBJ1-6 and V is TRBV11-2; 8 bases align to TRBD1. CDR3 DNA sequence: TGTGCCAGCAGCTTAAGTCAGGGGGCTCGGGCTTCACCCCTCCACTTT. Translated, it gives CASSLSQGARASPLHF.